A single T cell receptor (beta chain) is shown here with its context. One end of the junction varies from germline; a read error may be responsible. Germline V gives CDR1 SSHAT, CDR2 FNYEAQ (reference sequence). CDR3 length: 14 amino acids. The data were obtained in a study of blood T cell repertoires in COVID-19. Study context: Italy, Spain and the United States were the sources of the convalescent and acute COVID-19 samples. The analysed material was cDNA or gDNA that came from T cells, B-cell-depleted T cells, or PBMCs.

As processed by the authors: Amplified reference gene primers provided the basis for estimating nucleated cell counts. Data came from immunoSEQ multiplex PCR; TCRdb stores just in-frame clones and leaves some out. Clonal size and the V and J genes are those of that table, whereas D and trimming came from the DNA. In the table there are roughly 150,000 clones, about nine tenths of which are singletons. The Seattle patients joined while their infection was active and were tracked longitudinally afterward. This chain uses TRBV7-7 with TRBJ2-3, with D perhaps TRBD2 (5 bases). Source material: peripheral blood. The clonotype was recovered from a man aged 18 to 35 with COVID-19, enrolled during active disease. CDR3 in DNA: TGTGCTAGCAGCTTAGGAACAGCGGCAGATACGCAGTATTTT. Its translation is CASSLGTAADTQYF.